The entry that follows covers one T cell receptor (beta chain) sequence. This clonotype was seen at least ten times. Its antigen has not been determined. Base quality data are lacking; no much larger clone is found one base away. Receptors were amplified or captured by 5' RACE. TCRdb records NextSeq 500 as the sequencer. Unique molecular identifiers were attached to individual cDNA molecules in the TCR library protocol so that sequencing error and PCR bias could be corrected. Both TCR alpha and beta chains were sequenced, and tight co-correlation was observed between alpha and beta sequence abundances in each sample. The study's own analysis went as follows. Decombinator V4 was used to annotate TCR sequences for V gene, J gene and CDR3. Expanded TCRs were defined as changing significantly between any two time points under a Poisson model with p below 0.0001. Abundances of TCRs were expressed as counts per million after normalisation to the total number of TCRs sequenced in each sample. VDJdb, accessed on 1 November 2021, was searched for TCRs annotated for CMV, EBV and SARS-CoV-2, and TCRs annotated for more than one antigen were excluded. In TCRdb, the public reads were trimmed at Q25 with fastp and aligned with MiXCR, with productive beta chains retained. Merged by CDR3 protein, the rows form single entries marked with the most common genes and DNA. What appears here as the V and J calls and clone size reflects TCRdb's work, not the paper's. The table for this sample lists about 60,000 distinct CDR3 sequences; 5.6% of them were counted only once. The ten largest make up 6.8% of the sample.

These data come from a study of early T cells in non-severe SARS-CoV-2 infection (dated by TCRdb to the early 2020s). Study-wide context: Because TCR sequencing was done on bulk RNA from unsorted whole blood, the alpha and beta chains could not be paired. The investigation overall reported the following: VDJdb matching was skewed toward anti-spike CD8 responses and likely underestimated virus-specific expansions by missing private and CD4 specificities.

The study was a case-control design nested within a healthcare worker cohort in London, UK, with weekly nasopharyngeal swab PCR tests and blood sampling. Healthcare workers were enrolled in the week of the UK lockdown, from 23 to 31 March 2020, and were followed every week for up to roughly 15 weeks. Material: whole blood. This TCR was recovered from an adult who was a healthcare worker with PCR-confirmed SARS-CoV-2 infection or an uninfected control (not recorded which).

This receptor carries the CDR3 CASSLQGGAETQYF. The DNA sequence is given as TGTGCCAGCAGCTTACAAGGGGGGGCGGAGACCCAGTACTTC. The chain joins TRBV7-3 to TRBJ2-5; the D region possibly corresponds to TRBD2 (7 bases align). V is clipped by 2 bases and J by 5 bases, and the sequence between their germline boundaries is 12 bases long. CDR1 SGHTA and CDR2 FQGTGA were looked up in the germline V gene. From its cysteine to its phenylalanine, the CDR3 spans 14 amino acids. The DNA shown is the 42-base CDR3, in frame from base 1. Extended through the reference TRBV7-3 and TRBJ2-5 proteins, this CDR3 yields the full variable domain: GAGVSQTPSNKVTEKGKYVELRCDPISGHTALYWYRQSLGQGPEFLIYFQGTGAADDSGLPNDRFFAVRPEGSVSTLKIQRTERGDSAVYLCASSLQGGAETQYFGPGTRLLVL.